The rows below give T cell receptor beta chains drawn from one sample of a study of control samples from healthy donors and cancer patients. Clones were read by immunoSEQ multiplex PCR, and TCRdb kept only the in-frame ones, dropping some. The table records about 120,000 clones, approximately 88% of them present only once. What was sequenced was blood. These receptors all stem from a man aged 35-49 years in good health. CDR3s include the opening cysteine and the closing phenylalanine or tryptophan.

cdr3_aa,j_call,v_call
CATSRDGFDEAFF,TRBJ1-1,TRBV15
CATSDLTRGGNTDTQYF,TRBJ2-3,TRBV24-1
CASSARLGGGTDTQYF,TRBJ2-3,TRBV2
CASSPRLDAPGELFF,TRBJ2-2,TRBV9
CASSQGLGNYGYTF,TRBJ1-2,TRBV4-1
CASSLVPGNTEAFF,TRBJ1-1,TRBV11-2
CATSRQGNTEAFF,TRBJ1-1,TRBV6-5
CAISGGGGAKFTDTQYF,TRBJ2-3,TRBV10-3
CASSTPGQSYSPLHF,TRBJ1-6,TRBV28
CASRQTGEGYEQFF,TRBJ2-1,TRBV5-6
CASSQDRNTGELFF,TRBJ2-2,TRBV5-6
CASRTSQGQYEQYF,TRBJ2-7,TRBV6-5
CASSFLITGELFF,TRBJ2-2,TRBV27
CASSLDDRAGNQPQHF,TRBJ1-5,TRBV11-2
CASSYVQRTTGVETQYF,TRBJ2-5,TRBV7-9
CASSSLGQGYNSPLHF,TRBJ1-6,TRBV5-1
CASSPGAGRGANVLTF,TRBJ2-6,TRBV3-1/TRBV3-2
CASSQTDTQQYF,TRBJ2-3,TRBV3-1/TRBV3-2
CASSLVVVPNIQYF,TRBJ2-4,TRBV11-2
CASSQGGTIYF,TRBJ1-3,TRBV3-1/TRBV3-2
CATSDYGQGGTGELFF,TRBJ2-2,TRBV24-1
CASTGGGFAYEQYF,TRBJ2-7,TRBV28
CSASTLSGVADTQYF,TRBJ2-3,TRBV20-1
CASSGGNSPLHF,TRBJ1-6,TRBV25-1
CASSTRTDLTYEQYF,TRBJ2-7,TRBV11-3
CAISEEDTNNEQFF,TRBJ2-1,TRBV10-3
CASSYLPGQGLSDTYEQYF,TRBJ2-7,TRBV11-3
CATSTGGSLPGNTIYF,TRBJ1-3,TRBV15
CASRSSRVDTGELFF,TRBJ2-2,TRBV12-2
CASSLTGSYEQYF,TRBJ2-7,TRBV27
CASSPNGDSLSYEQYF,TRBJ2-7,TRBV4-2
CASSRRGVSYNEQFF,TRBJ2-1,TRBV9
CAWTLGGSSYGYTF,TRBJ1-2,TRBV30
CASSSVGVQPQHF,TRBJ1-5,TRBV7-9
CASRRSGNTIYF,TRBJ1-3,TRBV19
CASSKGQGTIFYEQYF,TRBJ2-7,TRBV7-8
CASSPVRGRNEQFF,TRBJ2-1,TRBV7-2
CASSQGDTNTGELFF,TRBJ2-2,TRBV4-3
CASRDSLYGYTF,TRBJ1-2,TRBV6-5
CASSPEEDYGYTF,TRBJ1-2,TRBV7-9
CASSDPGRAGEQYF,TRBJ2-7,TRBV7-9
CASSFDGPYGYTF,TRBJ1-2,TRBV11-2
CASSIASGGVNEQFF,TRBJ2-1,TRBV10-2
CASSQEEKLRTGANVLTF,TRBJ2-6,TRBV14
CASSEAVQSYGYTF,TRBJ1-2,TRBV2
CSAIRGYGYTF,TRBJ1-2,TRBV20-1
CASSLVQGSSPLHF,TRBJ1-6,TRBV7-9
CASSFHSSMNTEAFF,TRBJ1-1,TRBV6-2/TRBV6-3
CASSQVEQGKQFF,TRBJ1-4,TRBV3-1/TRBV3-2
CASSQGPRLQETQYF,TRBJ2-5,TRBV11-3
CASSDPTSSPTDTQYF,TRBJ2-3,TRBV2
CASNFGSAGELFF,TRBJ2-2,TRBV19
CSASAQGFNQPQHF,TRBJ1-5,TRBV20-1
CASSIPGQGTYEQYF,TRBJ2-7,TRBV7-2